The 11 T cell receptor beta chains reported below all come from one sample, sequenced in a study of blood T cell repertoires in COVID-19 (dated by TCRdb to 2018 to 2021). Library preparation was by the immunoSEQ multiplex PCR assay. Here the immuneACCESS table is served through TCRdb, limited to in-frame sequences with V and J called. Missing clones are a known gap in these copies; in checked studies unresolved V genes cover under half, and the rest lacks a known reason. This sample has approximately 68,000 clones in its table, and 65% to 90% of those were observed once. The ten largest clones add up to approximately 11% of the sample. Sequences were obtained from peripheral blood. These receptors were taken from a man between 65 and 79 years old with active or convalescent COVID-19.

The genes are TRBV6-5 and TRBJ2-3; 7 nucleotides line up with TRBD1. The CDR3 has 14 amino acids. The V gene end was trimmed by 8 bases and the J gene end by 6 bases; junction bases not matched to a gene: 11. CDR1 and CDR2 from the germline V gene are MNHEY and SVGAGI. CDR3 in DNA: TGTGCCAGCGACAGGGACAGCGTCGCGGATACGCAGTATTTT. This codes for CASDRDSVADTQYF.

This chain joins TRBV30 and TRBJ2-1, with 10 bases aligning to TRBD2. The CDR3 extends over 12 amino acids. Germline CDR1 GTSNPN, CDR2 SVGIG (reference sequence). Trimming at V came to 2 bases and at J to 15 bases, leaving 7 bases not matched to a gene. CDR3 nucleotide sequence: TGTGCCTGGAGTCCGACTAGCGGGTATGGGTTCTTC. This translates into CAWSPTSGYGFF.

The chain couples TRBV7-3 to TRBJ1-2; a weak D match, TRBD1 (6 bases). This CDR3 comprises 13 residues. Germline CDR1 and CDR2: SGHTA and FQGTGA. Trimming took 5 bases from V and 7 from J, leaving 14 bases between them. The CDR3 is CASSPGGARGYTF. The CDR3 DNA sequence: TGTGCCAGCAGCCCGGGGGGGGCTCGTGGCTACACCTTC.

This chain joins TRBV15 and TRBJ2-3; 7 bases align to TRBD2. The CDR3 has 14 amino acids. The V segment lost 3 bases and the J segment 6 bases; nucleotides outside the gene matches: 6. Germline V gene sequence: CDR1 LNHNV, CDR2 YYDKDF (reference sequence). The CDR3 bases are TGTGCCACCAGCAGGGGGACTATACGTGATACGCAGTATTTT. Amino acid sequence: CATSRGTIRDTQYF.

The CDR3 loop is CASSFLGGKRQGKNQPQHF. The CDR3 coding sequence is TGTGCCAGCAGCTTCCTTGGGGGGAAAAGACAGGGAAAAAATCAGCCCCAGCATTTT. The rearrangement links TRBV7-4 to TRBJ1-5; 7 positions match TRBD1. Losses at the gene ends were 3 bases for V and 4 bases for J; bases not matched to a gene: 18. This CDR3 is 19 amino acids long. The germline V gene encodes CDR1 SGHVT and CDR2 SQSDAQ.

The chain employs TRBV4-3 and TRBJ1-1; TRBD1 is a possible D gene (6 bases). The CDR3 totals 14 residues. Germline V gene sequence: CDR1 LGHNA, CDR2 YSLEER. The V end was cut by 0 bases, the J end by 5 bases, with 10 bases between. The CDR3 loop is CASSQDYRETEAFF. CDR3 sequence (DNA): TGCGCCAGCAGCCAAGATTACAGGGAGACTGAAGCTTTCTTT.

This clone was seen once. This sequence joins TRBV2 and TRBJ2-7, with D possibly being TRBD2 (5 bases). CDR1 and CDR2 (germline): SNHLY, FYNNEI. The CDR3 loop spans 13 amino acids. Deletions cut 5 bases from V and 2 bases from J, with 10 bases between. The CDR3 nucleotides read TGTGCCAGCAGTCGGACTGCCACCTACGAGCAGTACTTC. Translation: CASSRTATYEQYF.

This rearrangement joins TRBV28 to TRBJ1-6; 10 bases align to TRBD1. Germline assignment: CDR1 MDHEN and CDR2 SYDVKM. This CDR3 contains 15 residues. V was pared by 2 bases and J by 9 bases, with 4 bases of the junction left unmatched. This CDR3 reads CASSLMGQGSSPLHF. CDR3 sequence (DNA): TGTGCCAGCAGTTTAATGGGACAGGGGAGTTCACCCCTCCACTTT.

V gene TRBV24-1 combines with J gene TRBJ1-4, with TRBD1 matching 8 bases. The CDR3 has 15 residues. Trimming cost V 3 bases and J 6 bases; bases outside gene matches: 5. The germline V gene has CDR1 KGHDR and CDR2 SFDVKD. DNA for the CDR3: TGTGCCACCAGTGATCAGGGGGCTGGTGATGAAAAACTGTTTTTT. Protein: CATSDQGAGDEKLFF.

The genes are TRBV4-2 and TRBJ2-1; 11 bases map to TRBD2. After removal of 3 bases from V and 6 bases from J, the junction contained 4 bases not matched to a gene. The CDR3 spans 15 residues. CDR1 and CDR2 (germline): LGHNA, YNFKEQ. CDR3 sequence: CASSQDLAGGNEQFF. Written as DNA, the CDR3 is TGTGCCAGCAGCCAGGACCTAGCGGGAGGCAATGAGCAGTTCTTC.

The chain combines TRBV30 with TRBJ2-2; 10 nucleotides line up with TRBD1. After removal of 3 bases from V and 4 bases from J, the junction contained 8 bases not matched to a gene. The germline CDR1 and CDR2 sequences are GTSNPN and SVGIG (reference sequence). This CDR3 has 16 amino acids. CDR3: CAWRKPGQGRTGELFF. The CDR3 nucleotides are TGTGCCTGGAGGAAACCGGGACAGGGGCGCACCGGGGAGCTGTTTTTT.